This TCR beta chain stems from a study of cytomegalovirus exposure and HLA in healthy donors. Study-wide points: A few chains tied to CMV proved CMV antigen-specific in vitro.

On this clone: Its target is unknown.

Sequencing used immunoSEQ multiplex PCR; TCRdb keeps in-frame clones, though not all of them. The sample contains roughly 77,000 clones, 85% to 95% of which appear only once. V lost 5 bases and J 4 bases, leaving 10 bases between the germline ends. The CDR3 sequence is 13 residues long. Germline lookup yields CDR1 SGHTA and CDR2 FQGNSA. This receptor was obtained from a woman under 30 in good health and CMV-seronegative. The source material was PBMCs. The chain couples TRBV7-2 to TRBJ2-3; no clear D gene. The CDR3 is CASSPSRADTQYF. The DNA for the CDR3 is TGTGCCAGCAGCCCCTCGCGTGCAGATACGCAGTATTTT. The variable domain in full, with the rest retrieved from reference TRBV7-2 and TRBJ2-3, is GAGVSQSPSNKVTEKGKDVELRCDPISGHTALYWYRQSLGQGLEFLIYFQGNSAPDKSGLPSDRFSAERTGGSVSTLTIQRTQQEDSAVYLCASSPSRADTQYFGPGTRLTVL.